This section outlines one T cell receptor (beta chain) sequence together with its context. As yet, its antigen is unknown. These data originate in a study of CD8 T cells in Susac syndrome. Study conclusions and caveats: In total CD8+ repertoires, 15 to 20 Susac-specific public clones were found, and roughly five in CD8+ TEMRA repertoires.

RNA in amounts of roughly 0.5 to 1 ug was reverse transcribed with random hexamers. The CDR3 of TCR beta was amplified by immunoSEQ multiplex PCR across 54 Vbeta and 13 Jbeta. Each CDR3 protein is one row after TCRdb ran MiXCR on the immunoSEQ multiplex PCR reads. The table includes tens of thousands of distinct CDR3 sequences, around 95% detected once. V was shortened by 0 bases and J by 0 bases, with 10 bases between the two germline ends. The germline gives CDR1 SGHNT, CDR2 YYREEE (reference sequence). The CDR3 runs to 16 residues. The patients with Susac syndrome were individuals who fulfilled the recently defined diagnostic criteria for disease that was either definite or probable.

The receptor was isolated from a human donor with Susac syndrome. Material: CD8+ T cells from PBMCs. The chain recombines TRBV5-4 with TRBJ2-4; D uncertain. This CDR3 is CASSLEGVLAKNIQYF. CDR3 coding DNA: TGTGCCAGCAGCTTGGAGGGCGTCCTAGCCAAAAACATTCAGTACTTC. Filled out from reference TRBV5-4 and TRBJ2-4, the complete variable domain reads ETGVTQSPTHLIKTRGQQVTLRCSSQSGHNTVSWYQQALGQGPQFIFQYYREEENGRGNFPPRFSGLQFPNYSSELNVNALELDDSALYLCASSLEGVLAKNIQYFGAGTRLSVL.